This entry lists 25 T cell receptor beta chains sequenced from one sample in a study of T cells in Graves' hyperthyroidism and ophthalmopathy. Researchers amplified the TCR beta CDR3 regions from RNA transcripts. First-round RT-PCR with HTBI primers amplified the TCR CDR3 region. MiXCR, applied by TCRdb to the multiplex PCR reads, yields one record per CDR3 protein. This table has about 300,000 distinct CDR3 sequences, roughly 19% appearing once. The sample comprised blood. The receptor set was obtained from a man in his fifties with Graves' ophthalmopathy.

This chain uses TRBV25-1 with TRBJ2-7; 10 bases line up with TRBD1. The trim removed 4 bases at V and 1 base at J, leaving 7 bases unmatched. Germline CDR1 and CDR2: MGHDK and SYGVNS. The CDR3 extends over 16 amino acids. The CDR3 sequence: CASSGLTGGLSYEQYF. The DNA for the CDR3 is TGTGCCAGCAGTGGGTTGACAGGGGGCTTATCCTACGAGCAGTACTTC.

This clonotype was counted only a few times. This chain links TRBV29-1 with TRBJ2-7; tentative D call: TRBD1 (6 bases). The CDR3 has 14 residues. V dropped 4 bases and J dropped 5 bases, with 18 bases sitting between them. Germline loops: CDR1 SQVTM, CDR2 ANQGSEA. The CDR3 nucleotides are TGCAGCGTTGCAGACAGGTCCGCAATGGACGAGCAGTACTTC. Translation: CSVADRSAMDEQYF.

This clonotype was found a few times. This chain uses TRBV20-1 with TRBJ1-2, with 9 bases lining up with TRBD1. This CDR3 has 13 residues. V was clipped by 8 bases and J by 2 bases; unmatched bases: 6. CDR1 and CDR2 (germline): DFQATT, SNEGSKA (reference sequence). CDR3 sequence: CSPWDRENYGYTF. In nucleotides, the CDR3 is TGCAGTCCTTGGGACAGGGAAAACTATGGCTACACCTTC.

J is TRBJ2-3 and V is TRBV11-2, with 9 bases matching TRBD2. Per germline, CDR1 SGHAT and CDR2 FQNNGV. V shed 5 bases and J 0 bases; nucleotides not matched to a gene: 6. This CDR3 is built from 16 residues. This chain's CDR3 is CASSLGLARSTDTQYF. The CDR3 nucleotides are TGTGCCAGCAGCCTCGGACTAGCGAGAAGCACAGATACGCAGTATTTT.

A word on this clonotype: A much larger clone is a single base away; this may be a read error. CDR3 nucleotides: TGCAGTGCTAGAGATTACTCTCGACTAGCGGGTTACAATGAGCAGTTCTTC. It yields the protein CSARDYSRLAGYNEQFF. The genes are TRBV20-1 and TRBJ2-1, with 10 bases lining up with TRBD2. Unmatched junction bases numbered 9, after V lost 0 bases and J lost 4 bases. Germline CDR1 is DFQATT and CDR2 is SNEGSKA (reference sequence). This CDR3 is built from 17 residues.

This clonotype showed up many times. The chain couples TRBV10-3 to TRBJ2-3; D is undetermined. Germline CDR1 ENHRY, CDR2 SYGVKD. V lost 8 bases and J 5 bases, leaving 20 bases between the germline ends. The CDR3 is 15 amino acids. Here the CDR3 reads CAIGPRAISKDTQYF. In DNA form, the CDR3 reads TGTGCCATCGGCCCCCGGGCAATAAGTAAAGATACGCAGTATTTT.

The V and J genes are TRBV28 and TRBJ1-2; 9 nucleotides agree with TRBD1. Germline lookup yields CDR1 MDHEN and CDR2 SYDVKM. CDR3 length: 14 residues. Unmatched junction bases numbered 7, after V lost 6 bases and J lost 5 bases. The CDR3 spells CASRAQGARYGYTF. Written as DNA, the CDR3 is TGTGCCAGCAGGGCACAGGGGGCGCGGTATGGCTACACCTTC.

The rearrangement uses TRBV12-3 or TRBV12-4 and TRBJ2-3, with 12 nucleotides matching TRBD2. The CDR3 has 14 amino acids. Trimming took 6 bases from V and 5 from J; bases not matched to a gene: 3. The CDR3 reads CASSLLAGGDTQYF. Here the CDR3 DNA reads TGTGCCAGCAGCTTACTAGCGGGGGGAGATACGCAGTATTTT.

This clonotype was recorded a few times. CDR3 loop: CASSTFEREITGELFF. The CDR3 DNA reads as TGTGCCAGTAGTACCTTTGAGCGGGAGATTACCGGGGAGCTGTTTTTT. The rearrangement uses TRBV19 and TRBJ2-2, with TRBD2 matching 8 bases. This CDR3 has 16 amino acids. J was trimmed by 5 bases and V by 4 bases; bases with no gene match: 9. Germline-derived CDR1 and CDR2 are LNHDA and SQIVND (reference sequence). The complete variable domain, with remaining parts taken from reference TRBV19 and TRBJ2-2, reads DGGITQSPKYLFRKEGQNVTLSCEQNLNHDAMYWYRQDPGQGLRLIYYSQIVNDFQKGDIAEGYSVSREKKESFPLTVTSAQKNPTAFYLCASSTFEREITGELFFGEGSRLTVL.

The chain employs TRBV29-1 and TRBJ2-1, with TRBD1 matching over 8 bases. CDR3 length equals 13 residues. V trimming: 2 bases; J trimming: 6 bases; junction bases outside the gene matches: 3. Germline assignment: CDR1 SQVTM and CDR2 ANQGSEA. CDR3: CSVERGTGNEQFF. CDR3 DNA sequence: TGCAGCGTTGAAAGAGGGACAGGCAATGAGCAGTTCTTC.

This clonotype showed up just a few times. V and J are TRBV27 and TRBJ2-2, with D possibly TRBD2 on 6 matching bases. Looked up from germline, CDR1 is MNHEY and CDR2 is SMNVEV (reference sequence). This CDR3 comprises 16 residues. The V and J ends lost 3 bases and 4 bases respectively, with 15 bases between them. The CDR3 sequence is CASSLEGRVGTGELFF. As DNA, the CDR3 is TGTGCCAGCAGTTTGGAGGGCAGAGTGGGCACCGGGGAGCTGTTTTTT.

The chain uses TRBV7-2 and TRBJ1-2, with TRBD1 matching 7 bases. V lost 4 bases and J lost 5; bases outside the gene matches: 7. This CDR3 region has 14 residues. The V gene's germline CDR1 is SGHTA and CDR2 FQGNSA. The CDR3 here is CASSSPGQLYGYTF. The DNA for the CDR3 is TGTGCCAGCAGCTCACCGGGACAGTTATATGGCTACACCTTC.

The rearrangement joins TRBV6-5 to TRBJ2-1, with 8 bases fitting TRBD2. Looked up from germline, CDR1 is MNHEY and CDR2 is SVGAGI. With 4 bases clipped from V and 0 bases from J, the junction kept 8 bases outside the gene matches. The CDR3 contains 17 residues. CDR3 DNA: TGTGCCAGCAGTTCGGTCGCGGGAGGTAGCTCCTACAATGAGCAGTTCTTC. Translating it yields CASSSVAGGSSYNEQFF.

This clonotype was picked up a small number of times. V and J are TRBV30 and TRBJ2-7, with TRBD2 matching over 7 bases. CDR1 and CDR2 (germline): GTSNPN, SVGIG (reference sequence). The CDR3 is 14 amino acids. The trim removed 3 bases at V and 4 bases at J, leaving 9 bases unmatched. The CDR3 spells CAWRGQRRGYEQYF. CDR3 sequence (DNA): TGTGCCTGGAGGGGGCAAAGGCGGGGGTACGAGCAGTACTTC.

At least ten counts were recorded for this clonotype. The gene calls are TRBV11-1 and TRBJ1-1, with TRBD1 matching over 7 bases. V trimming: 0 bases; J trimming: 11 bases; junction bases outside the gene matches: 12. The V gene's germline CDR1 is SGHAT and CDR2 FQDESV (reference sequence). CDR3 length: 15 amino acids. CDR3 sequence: CASSLAQTGIGRAFF. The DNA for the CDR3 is TGTGCCAGCAGCTTAGCCCAGACAGGGATCGGAAGGGCTTTCTTT.

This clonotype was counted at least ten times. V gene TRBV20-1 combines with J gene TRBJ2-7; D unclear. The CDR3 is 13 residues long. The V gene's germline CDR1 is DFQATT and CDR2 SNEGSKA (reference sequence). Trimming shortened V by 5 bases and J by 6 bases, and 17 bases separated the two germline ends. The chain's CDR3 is CSACVLQVGEQYF. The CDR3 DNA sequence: TGCAGTGCTTGCGTCTTGCAGGTCGGCGAGCAGTACTTC.

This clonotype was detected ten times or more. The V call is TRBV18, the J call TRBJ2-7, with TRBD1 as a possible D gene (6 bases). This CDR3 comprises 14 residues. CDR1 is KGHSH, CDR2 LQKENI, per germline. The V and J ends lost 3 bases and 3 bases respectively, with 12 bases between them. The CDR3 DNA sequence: TGTGCCAGCTCACCCCCAGCAGGGGTCTACGAGCAGTACTTC. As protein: CASSPPAGVYEQYF.

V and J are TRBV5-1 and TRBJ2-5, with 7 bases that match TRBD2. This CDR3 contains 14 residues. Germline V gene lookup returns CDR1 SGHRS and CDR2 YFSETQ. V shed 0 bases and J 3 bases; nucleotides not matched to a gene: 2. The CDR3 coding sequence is TGCGCCAGCAGCTTGGAGCTAGCGGAAGAGACCCAGTACTTC. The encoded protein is CASSLELAEETQYF.

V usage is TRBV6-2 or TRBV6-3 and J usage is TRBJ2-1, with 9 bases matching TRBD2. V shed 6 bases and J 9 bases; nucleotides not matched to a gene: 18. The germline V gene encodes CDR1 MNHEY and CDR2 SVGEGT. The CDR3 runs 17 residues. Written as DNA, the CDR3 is TGTGCCAGCAGCCCCTGGATGGCGGGAGGGGGCCGGGGTGAGCAGTTCTTC. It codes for CASSPWMAGGGRGEQFF.

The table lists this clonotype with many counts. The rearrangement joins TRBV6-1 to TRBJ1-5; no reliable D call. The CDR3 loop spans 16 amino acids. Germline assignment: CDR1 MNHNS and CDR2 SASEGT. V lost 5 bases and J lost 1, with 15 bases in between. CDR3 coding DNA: TGTGCCAGCAGTTCTTCAGGCCGTGGGAGCAATCAGCCCCAGCATTTT. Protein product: CASSSSGRGSNQPQHF.

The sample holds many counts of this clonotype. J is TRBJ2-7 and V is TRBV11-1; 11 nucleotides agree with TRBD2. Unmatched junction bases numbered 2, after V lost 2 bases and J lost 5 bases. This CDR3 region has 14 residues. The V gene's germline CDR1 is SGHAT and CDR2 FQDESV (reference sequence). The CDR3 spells CASSLTSGRHEQYF. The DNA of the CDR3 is TGTGCCAGCAGCTTAACTAGCGGGAGACACGAGCAGTACTTC.

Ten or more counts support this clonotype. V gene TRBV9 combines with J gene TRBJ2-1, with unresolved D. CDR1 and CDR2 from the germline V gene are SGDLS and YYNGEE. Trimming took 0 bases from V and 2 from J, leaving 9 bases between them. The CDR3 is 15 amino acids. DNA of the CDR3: TGTGCCAGCAGCGTAGACTTCAATCCCTACAATGAGCAGTTCTTC. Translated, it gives CASSVDFNPYNEQFF.

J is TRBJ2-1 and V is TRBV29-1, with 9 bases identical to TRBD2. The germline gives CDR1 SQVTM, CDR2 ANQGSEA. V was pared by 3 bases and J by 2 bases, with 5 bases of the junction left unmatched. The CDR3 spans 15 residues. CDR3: CSVEASGIPYNEQFF. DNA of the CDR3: TGCAGCGTTGAGGCTAGCGGGATCCCCTACAATGAGCAGTTCTTC.

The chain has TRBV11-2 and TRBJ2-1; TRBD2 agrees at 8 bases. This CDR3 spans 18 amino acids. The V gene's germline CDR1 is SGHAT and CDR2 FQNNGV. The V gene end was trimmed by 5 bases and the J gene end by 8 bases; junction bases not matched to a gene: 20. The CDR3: CASSPSLPAAGGKDEQFF. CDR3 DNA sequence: TGTGCCAGCAGCCCTTCTTTACCCGCGGCGGGAGGAAAGGATGAGCAGTTCTTC.

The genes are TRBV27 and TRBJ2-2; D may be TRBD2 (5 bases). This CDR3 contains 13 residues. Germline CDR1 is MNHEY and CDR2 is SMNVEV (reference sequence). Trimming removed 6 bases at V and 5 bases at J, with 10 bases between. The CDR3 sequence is CASRTPGTGELFF. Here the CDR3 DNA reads TGTGCCAGCAGGACCCCGGGGACCGGGGAGCTGTTTTTT.